The 27 T cell receptor beta chains in this list originate from one sample, sequenced in a study of OX40 agonist ivuxolimab in advanced cancers. Measured with immunoSEQ multiplex PCR; TCRdb has only the in-frame clones, and not every one. The sample comprises 35,000 or so clones, 70% to 85% of which are singletons, and over 20% rests with the top ten. Sequences were derived from CD4+ or CD8+ T cells sorted from blood, sampled in a trial of the OX40 agonist ivuxolimab. The source of these receptors is an adult with an advanced solid tumor such as melanoma, head and neck, liver or kidney cancer.

V usage is TRBV28 and J usage is TRBJ2-7, with D possibly matching TRBD1 (6 bases). The V and J ends lost 2 bases and 0 bases respectively, with 11 bases between them. The CDR3 runs to 15 residues. Germline V gene data show CDR1 as MDHEN and CDR2 as SYDVKM. For the CDR3, the DNA is TGTGCCAGCAGTTTAGCCAGGGGCTACTCCTACGAGCAGTACTTC. Amino acid sequence: CASSLARGYSYEQYF.

This clone was seen a handful of times. The chain combines TRBV7-9 with TRBJ2-3; 9 nucleotides agree with TRBD2. The germline gives CDR1 SEHNR, CDR2 FQNEAQ (reference sequence). CDR3 length equals 12 residues. After removal of 6 bases from V and 9 bases from J, the junction contained 4 bases not matched to a gene. CDR3 in amino acids: CASRNSGGTQYF. Written as DNA, the CDR3 is TGTGCCAGCAGAAATAGCGGGGGAACGCAGTATTTT. The full variable domain, with the rest looked up from reference TRBV7-9 and TRBJ2-3, is DTGVSQNPRHKITKRGQNVTFRCDPISEHNRLYWYRQTLGQGPEFLTYFQNEAQLEKSRLLSDRFSAERPKGSFSTLEIQRTEQGDSAMYLCASRNSGGTQYFGPGTRLTVL.

This chain connects TRBV7-9 to TRBJ2-3; TRBD2 matches at 7 bases. The V and J ends lost 3 bases and 6 bases, in that order; junction bases with no gene match: 0. Germline loops: CDR1 SEHNR, CDR2 FQNEAQ (reference sequence). This CDR3 contains 12 residues. CDR3 loop: CASSFSGDTQYF. DNA of the CDR3: TGTGCCAGCAGCTTTAGCGGGGATACGCAGTATTTT.

The chain uses TRBV6-1 and TRBJ2-7; D gene uncertain. Trimming left V 0 bases short and J 0 bases short, with 12 bases between. The V gene's germline CDR1 is MNHNS and CDR2 SASEGT. The CDR3 has 16 residues. The CDR3 is CASSEALWTHSYEQYF. The CDR3 nucleotides are TGTGCCAGCAGTGAAGCGCTTTGGACCCACTCCTACGAGCAGTACTTC.

The chain has TRBV5-1 and TRBJ2-3, with 9 bases lining up with TRBD2. The trim removed 7 bases at V and 5 bases at J, leaving 8 bases unmatched. Germline CDR1 reads SGHRS; CDR2 reads YFSETQ. The CDR3 consists of 14 residues. The CDR3 loop reads CASRGGGAIDTQYF. The DNA of the CDR3 is TGCGCCAGCCGGGGCGGGGGGGCCATAGATACGCAGTATTTT.

V is TRBV2 and J is TRBJ2-2; TRBD1 or TRBD2 may be the D gene (5 bases each). This CDR3 contains 15 residues. Between the trimmed V and J ends, which lost 4 bases and 0 bases, there was a span of 9 bases. Per germline, CDR1 SNHLY and CDR2 FYNNEI. CDR3 nucleotide sequence: TGTGCCAGCAGTGGAGGGGCCACGAACACCGGGGAGCTGTTTTTT. Translation: CASSGGATNTGELFF.

This clone was detected only once. The rearrangement uses TRBV19 and TRBJ1-2; D remains unclear. This CDR3 spans 13 amino acids. The V gene lost 5 bases and the J gene lost 4 bases, with 11 bases spanning the gap. From germline, CDR1 is LNHDA and CDR2 SQIVND (reference sequence). In DNA form, the CDR3 reads TGTGCCAGTAGTTCCGGCGCGGCCTATGGCTACACCTTC. The encoded protein is CASSSGAAYGYTF.

This chain links TRBV11-1 with TRBJ1-2; 10 nucleotides line up with TRBD1. CDR3 length: 12 amino acids. Germline trimming cut 8 bases from V and 5 bases from J; bases unmatched to any gene: 2. CDR1 SGHAT and CDR2 FQDESV come from the germline V gene (reference sequence). The CDR3 region is CASRDRGYGYTF. Written as DNA, the CDR3 is TGTGCCAGCCGGGACAGGGGATATGGCTACACCTTC.

The CDR3 region has the DNA TGTGCCAGCAGCTTAGATGGGATTGGGGCTACTGAAGCTTTCTTT. Translated, it gives CASSLDGIGATEAFF. The chain couples TRBV7-8 to TRBJ1-1; D might be TRBD1 (5 bases). In germline, CDR1 is SGHVS, CDR2 FQNEAQ. There are 15 residues in the CDR3. Trimming removed 1 base at V and 5 bases at J, with 14 bases between. The full variable domain, with the rest looked up from reference TRBV7-8 and TRBJ1-1, is GAGVSQSPRYKVAKRGQDVALRCDPISGHVSLFWYQQALGQGPEFLTYFQNEAQLDKSGLPSDRFFAERPEGSVSTLKIQRTQQEDSAVYLCASSLDGIGATEAFFGQGTRLTVV.

This sequence joins TRBV2 and TRBJ1-2, with TRBD1 matching 9 bases. There are 15 residues in the CDR3. V trimming: 6 bases; J trimming: 4 bases; junction bases outside the gene matches: 9. Germline CDR1 and CDR2: SNHLY and FYNNEI. The CDR3 loop is CASSFPDRGSYGYTF. The CDR3 DNA is TGTGCCAGCAGCTTCCCGGACAGGGGCTCCTATGGCTACACCTTC. The whole variable domain, filled in from reference TRBV2 and TRBJ1-2, reads EPEVTQTPSHQVTQMGQEVILRCVPISNHLYFYWYRQILGQKVEFLVSFYNNEISEKSEIFDDQFSVERPDGSNFTLKIRSTKLEDSAMYFCASSFPDRGSYGYTFGSGTRLTVV.

The chain combines TRBV4-1 with TRBJ1-3, with D perhaps TRBD1 (5 bases). The CDR3 extends over 16 amino acids. From germline, CDR1 is MGHRA and CDR2 YSYEKL. The V end lost 3 bases, the J end lost 1 base, and 13 bases lay between the germline ends. CDR3 amino acids: CASSQLSGPSGNTIYF. CDR3 DNA sequence: TGCGCCAGCAGCCAGTTATCAGGGCCGTCTGGAAACACCATATATTTT.

V gene TRBV6-5 combines with J gene TRBJ1-6; D is ambiguous. The CDR3 spans 13 residues. V lost 1 base, J lost 7 bases, and 5 bases lay in between. Per the germline V gene, CDR1 is MNHEY and CDR2 is SVGAGI. CDR3 sequence reads: CASSYFENSPLHF. CDR3 in DNA: TGTGCCAGCAGTTACTTTGAGAATTCACCCCTCCACTTT.

The CDR3 loop reads CASSYSVEAYEQYV. The CDR3 bases are TGTGCCAGCAGTTACTCGGTCGAGGCTTACGAGCAGTACGTC. This sequence joins TRBV6-5 and TRBJ2-7; no clear D gene. This CDR3 comprises 14 residues. Trimming stripped 0 bases from V and 4 bases from J, with 10 bases between. Germline V gene data show CDR1 as MNHEY and CDR2 as SVGAGI.

CDR3 amino acids: CATSEARLAKNIQYF. CDR3 DNA: TGTGCCACCAGCGAAGCGAGACTAGCCAAAAACATTCAGTACTTC. This rearrangement joins TRBV15 to TRBJ2-4, with no clear D. The V and J ends lost 5 bases and 0 bases respectively, with 11 bases between them. In germline, CDR1 is LNHNV, CDR2 YYDKDF (reference sequence). There are 15 residues in the CDR3. Combining the CDR3 with reference TRBV15 and TRBJ2-4 gives the whole variable domain DAMVIQNPRYQVTQFGKPVTLSCSQTLNHNVMYWYQQKSSQAPKLLFHYYDKDFNNEADTPDNFQSRRPNTSFCFLDIRSPGLGDTAMYLCATSEARLAKNIQYFGAGTRLSVL.

The V and J genes are TRBV19 and TRBJ1-6; 9 nucleotides line up with TRBD1. The CDR3 sequence is 14 residues long. The germline V gene has CDR1 LNHDA and CDR2 SQIVND (reference sequence). V dropped 4 bases and J dropped 10; count of bases not matched to a gene: 5. CDR3 amino acids: CASSSGQGWSPLHF. In nucleotides, the CDR3 is TGTGCCAGTAGTAGTGGACAGGGGTGGTCACCCCTCCACTTT.

The V gene is TRBV27, the J gene TRBJ2-3; a possible D gene is TRBD2 (5 bases). Germline CDR1 is MNHEY and CDR2 is SMNVEV (reference sequence). Trimming removed 1 base at V and 1 base at J, with 9 bases between. The CDR3 runs to 15 residues. This chain's CDR3 is CASSLWSGGTDTQYF. The CDR3 region has the DNA TGTGCCAGCAGTTTATGGTCCGGGGGCACAGATACGCAGTATTTT.

This clone was detected only a few times. The CDR3 DNA reads as TGCGCCAGCAGGGCTCAGGACAGGGGCTACAATGAGCAGTTCTTC. It is translated as CASRAQDRGYNEQFF. The chain joins TRBV5-1 to TRBJ2-1; 9 nucleotides line up with TRBD1. The CDR3 is 15 amino acids. V lost 5 bases to trimming and J lost 3 bases; unmatched junction nucleotides: 6. CDR1 and CDR2 from the germline V gene are SGHRS and YFSETQ.

V usage is TRBV30 and J usage is TRBJ1-5; 9 bases agree with TRBD1. V gave up 5 bases and J gave up 3 bases; unmatched junction bases: 2. The CDR3 totals 13 residues. Germline V gene data show CDR1 as GTSNPN and CDR2 as SVGIG (reference sequence). The CDR3 bases are TGTGCCTGGGACAGGGGGATCAATCAGCCCCAGCATTTT. It yields the protein CAWDRGINQPQHF.

This clone came up once. The chain uses TRBV6-4 and TRBJ2-2, with D perhaps TRBD2 (6 bases). Between the trimmed V and J ends, which lost 6 bases and 6 bases, there was a span of 20 bases. The CDR3 is 16 amino acids. In germline, CDR1 is MRHNA, CDR2 SNTAGT. The chain's CDR3 is CASSPSRREAAGELFF. Written as DNA, the CDR3 is TGTGCCAGCAGCCCGTCGAGGAGGGAGGCCGCCGGGGAGCTGTTTTTT.

This clone was seen a handful of times. The chain uses TRBV19 and TRBJ1-6; unclear D gene. CDR3 size: 14 residues. Deletions cut 6 bases from V and 11 bases from J, with 17 bases between. The germline gives CDR1 LNHDA, CDR2 SQIVND (reference sequence). Here the CDR3 reads CASSLDRLRAPLHF. The CDR3, as DNA: TGTGCCAGTAGCCTGGACCGCCTTAGGGCACCCCTCCACTTT.

The chain combines TRBV14 with TRBJ1-3, with D maybe TRBD1 (5 bases). Trimming took 1 base from V and 2 from J, leaving 12 bases between them. The CDR3 is 16 residues long. Germline values: CDR1 SGHDN, CDR2 FVKESK. This CDR3 is CASSQGNRRAGNTIYF. CDR3 in DNA: TGTGCCAGCAGCCAAGGGAACAGGAGAGCTGGAAACACCATATATTTT. The whole variable domain, remainder taken from reference TRBV14 and TRBJ1-3, is EAGVTQFPSHSVIEKGQTVTLRCDPISGHDNLYWYRRVMGKEIKFLLHFVKESKQDESGMPNNRFLAERTGGTYSTLKVQPAELEDSGVYFCASSQGNRRAGNTIYFGEGSWLTVV.

The chain combines TRBV12-5 with TRBJ1-2; D is ambiguous. V lost 7 bases, J lost 4 bases, and 10 bases lay in between. This CDR3 region has 12 residues. The germline CDR1 and CDR2 sequences are LGHNT and FRNRAP. Here the CDR3 reads CASAPGAYGYTF. The CDR3 bases are TGTGCTAGTGCCCCAGGTGCCTATGGCTACACCTTC.

The rearrangement uses TRBV6-6 and TRBJ2-7; 8 positions match TRBD2. The CDR3 runs 14 residues. Trimming took 0 bases from V and 4 from J; bases not matched to a gene: 2. Germline CDR1 and CDR2: MNHNY and SVGAGI (reference sequence). This CDR3 is CASSYSAGGYEQYV. The DNA for the CDR3 is TGTGCCAGCAGTTACTCGGCGGGGGGTTACGAGCAGTACGTC.

This chain connects TRBV6-1 to TRBJ1-3; D gene ambiguous. V lost 8 bases and J 0 bases, leaving 11 bases between the germline ends. Per the germline V gene, CDR1 is MNHNS and CDR2 is SASEGT. The CDR3 consists of 14 residues. CDR3 sequence (DNA): TGTGCCAGCTCCCTAGACTTCTCTGGAAACACCATATATTTT. This gives the protein CASSLDFSGNTIYF.

V is TRBV15 and J is TRBJ2-1; D remains ambiguous. The CDR3 consists of 17 residues. Between the trimmed V and J ends, which lost 3 bases and 6 bases, there was a span of 21 bases. Germline V CDR1 and CDR2: LNHNV, YYDKDF (reference sequence). The chain's CDR3 is CATSRSLGSRVGNEQFF. The DNA for the CDR3 is TGTGCCACCAGCAGGTCCCTGGGATCCCGGGTGGGCAATGAGCAGTTCTTC. Filled out from reference TRBV15 and TRBJ2-1, the complete variable domain reads DAMVIQNPRYQVTQFGKPVTLSCSQTLNHNVMYWYQQKSSQAPKLLFHYYDKDFNNEADTPDNFQSRRPNTSFCFLDIRSPGLGDTAMYLCATSRSLGSRVGNEQFFGPGTRLTVL.

This clone has only a few counts. The chain recombines TRBV19 with TRBJ1-4; possible D gene TRBD1, 5 bases. The germline CDR1 and CDR2 sequences are LNHDA and SQIVND (reference sequence). This CDR3 spans 15 amino acids. With 5 bases removed from V and 7 bases from J, the gap between germline ends came to 17 bases. The CDR3 reads CASSFGTGLSEKLFF. The CDR3 DNA reads TGTGCCAGTAGTTTTGGGACTGGATTGAGTGAAAAACTGTTTTTT.

The chain links TRBV4-2 to TRBJ2-3; TRBD2 matches 8 bases. CDR3 size: 13 residues. The germline V gene has CDR1 LGHNA and CDR2 YNFKEQ. The V gene end was trimmed by 3 bases and the J gene end by 4 bases; junction bases not matched to a gene: 0. The CDR3 bases are TGTGCCAGCAGCCAGGGACTAGCAGATACGCAGTATTTT. Protein product: CASSQGLADTQYF.